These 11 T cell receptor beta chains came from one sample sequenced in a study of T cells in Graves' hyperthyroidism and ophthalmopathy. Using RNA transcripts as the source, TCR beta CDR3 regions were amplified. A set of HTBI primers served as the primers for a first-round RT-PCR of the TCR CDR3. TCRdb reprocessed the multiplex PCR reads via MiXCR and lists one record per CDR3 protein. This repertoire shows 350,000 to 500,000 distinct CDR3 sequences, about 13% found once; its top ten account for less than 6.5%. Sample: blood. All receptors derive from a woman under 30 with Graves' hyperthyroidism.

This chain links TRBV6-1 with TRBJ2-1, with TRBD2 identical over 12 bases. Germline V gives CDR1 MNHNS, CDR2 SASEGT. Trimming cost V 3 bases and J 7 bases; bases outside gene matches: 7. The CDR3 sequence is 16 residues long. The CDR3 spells CASSDQLAGGKNEQFF. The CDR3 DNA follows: TGTGCCAGCAGTGATCAACTAGCGGGAGGTAAAAATGAGCAGTTCTTC.

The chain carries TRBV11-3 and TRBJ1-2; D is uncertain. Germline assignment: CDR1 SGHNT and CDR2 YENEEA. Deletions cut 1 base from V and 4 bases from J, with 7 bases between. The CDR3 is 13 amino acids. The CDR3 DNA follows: TGTGCCAGCAGCTTAGGCCACCCCTATGGCTACACCTTC. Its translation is CASSLGHPYGYTF.

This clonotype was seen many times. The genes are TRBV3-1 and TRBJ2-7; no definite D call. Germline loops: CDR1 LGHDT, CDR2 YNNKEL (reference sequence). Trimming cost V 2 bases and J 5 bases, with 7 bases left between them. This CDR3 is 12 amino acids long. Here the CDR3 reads CASSQRANEQYF. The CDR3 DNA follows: TGTGCCAGCAGCCAACGGGCGAACGAGCAGTACTTC.

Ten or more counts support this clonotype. CDR3 sequence (DNA): TGCAGTGGGGCAGAGGGGGCGGTCAATGAGCAGTTCTTC. Its translation is CSGAEGAVNEQFF. The chain employs TRBV20-1 and TRBJ2-1; 7 bases are shared with TRBD1. CDR1 DFQATT and CDR2 SNEGSKA come from the germline V gene (reference sequence). V gave up 7 bases and J gave up 6 bases; unmatched junction bases: 9. The CDR3 is 13 residues long.

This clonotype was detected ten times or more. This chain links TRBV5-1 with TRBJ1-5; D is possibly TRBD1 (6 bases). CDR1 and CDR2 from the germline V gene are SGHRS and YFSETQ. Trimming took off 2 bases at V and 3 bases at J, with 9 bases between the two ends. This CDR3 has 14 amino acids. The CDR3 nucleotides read TGCGCCAGCAGCTTCTCGGGACACAATCAGCCCCAGCATTTT. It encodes CASSFSGHNQPQHF.

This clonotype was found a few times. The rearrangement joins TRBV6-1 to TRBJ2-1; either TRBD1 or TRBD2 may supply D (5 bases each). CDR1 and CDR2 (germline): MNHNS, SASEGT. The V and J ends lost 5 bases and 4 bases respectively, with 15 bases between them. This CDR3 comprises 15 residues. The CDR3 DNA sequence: TGTGCCAGCAGTAGCAGAGCGGACATTTACAATGAGCAGTTCTTC. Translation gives CASSSRADIYNEQFF.

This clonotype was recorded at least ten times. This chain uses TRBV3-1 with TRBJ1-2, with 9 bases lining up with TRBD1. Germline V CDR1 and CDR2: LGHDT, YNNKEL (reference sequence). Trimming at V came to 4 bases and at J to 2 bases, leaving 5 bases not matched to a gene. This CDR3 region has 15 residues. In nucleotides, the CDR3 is TGTGCCAGCAGCCCGTCGGACAGGGGAAACTATGGCTACACCTTC. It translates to CASSPSDRGNYGYTF.

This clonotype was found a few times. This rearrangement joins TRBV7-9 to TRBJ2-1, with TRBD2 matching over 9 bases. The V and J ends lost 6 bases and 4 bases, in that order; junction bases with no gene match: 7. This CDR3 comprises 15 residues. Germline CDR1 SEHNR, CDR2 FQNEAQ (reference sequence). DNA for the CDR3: TGTGCCAGCAGACGGACTAGCGTGGAGTACAATGAGCAGTTCTTC. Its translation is CASRRTSVEYNEQFF.

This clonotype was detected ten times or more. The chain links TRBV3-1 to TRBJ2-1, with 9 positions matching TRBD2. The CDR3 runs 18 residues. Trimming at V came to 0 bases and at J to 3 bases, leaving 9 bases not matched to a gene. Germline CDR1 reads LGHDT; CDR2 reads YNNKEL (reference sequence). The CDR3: CASSQDKAGGAFYNEQFF. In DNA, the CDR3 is TGTGCCAGCAGCCAAGATAAAGCGGGAGGCGCTTTCTACAATGAGCAGTTCTTC.

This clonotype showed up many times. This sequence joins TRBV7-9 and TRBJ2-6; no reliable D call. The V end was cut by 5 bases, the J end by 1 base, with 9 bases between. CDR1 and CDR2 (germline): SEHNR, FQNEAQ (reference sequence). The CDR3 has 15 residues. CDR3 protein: CASSPPGSGANVLTF. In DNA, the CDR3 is TGTGCCAGCAGCCCTCCTGGGTCTGGGGCCAACGTCCTGACTTTC.

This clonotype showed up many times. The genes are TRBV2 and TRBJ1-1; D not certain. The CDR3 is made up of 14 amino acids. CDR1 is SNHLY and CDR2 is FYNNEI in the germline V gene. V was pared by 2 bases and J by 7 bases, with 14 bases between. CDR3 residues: CASSELGRSGEAFF. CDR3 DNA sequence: TGTGCCAGCAGTGAACTCGGGCGTTCCGGTGAAGCTTTCTTT. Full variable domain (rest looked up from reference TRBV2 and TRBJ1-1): EPEVTQTPSHQVTQMGQEVILRCVPISNHLYFYWYRQILGQKVEFLVSFYNNEISEKSEIFDDQFSVERPDGSNFTLKIRSTKLEDSAMYFCASSELGRSGEAFFGQGTRLTVV.